The clone carrying this T cell receptor beta chain was recorded once. The germline gives CDR1 LGHDT, CDR2 YNNKEL (reference sequence). J was trimmed by 3 bases and V by 1 base; bases with no gene match: 6. CDR3 length: 17 amino acids. This specimen comes from a study of blood T cell repertoires in COVID-19. Turning to the study itself: Acute-phase and convalescent COVID-19 samples originated in the United States, Italy and Spain.

Profiling relied on immunoSEQ multiplex PCR, and the TCRdb table lists in-frame clones only, not all of them. The sample yields tens of thousands of clones, more than 75% seen once. This clonotype originated in a human donor in a cohort sampled during active COVID-19. The sample taken for sequencing was peripheral blood. This chain joins TRBV3-1 (or the pseudogene TRBV3-2) and TRBJ2-3; 11 positions match TRBD2. Here the CDR3 DNA reads TGTGCCAGCAGCCAAGTTCGGCTAGCGGGAGGTACAGATACGCAGTATTTT. It codes for CASSQVRLAGGTDTQYF.